The next 31 T cell receptor beta chains were all read from a single sample in a study of cytomegalovirus exposure and HLA in healthy donors. Vbeta (60) and Jbeta (13) primers were used in the PCR. The data were produced by immunoSEQ multiplex PCR, yet TCRdb's version contains in-frame clones alone and is incomplete. The table has over 130,000 clones, under 75% seen once. The sequenced material came from PBMCs. The receptors here all came from a woman aged 55-70 years in good health and CMV-seropositive.

The chain combines TRBV7-9 with TRBJ1-5; TRBD1 agrees at 9 bases. The CDR3 consists of 16 residues. Looked up from germline, CDR1 is SEHNR and CDR2 is FQNEAQ (reference sequence). V shed 1 base and J 4 bases; nucleotides not matched to a gene: 5. DNA for the CDR3: TGTGCCAGCAGCTTAGTTGGACAGGGGAAGAATCAGCCCCAGCATTTT. The encoded protein is CASSLVGQGKNQPQHF.

The chain couples TRBV5-1 to TRBJ2-3, with 12 bases identical to TRBD2. The germline V gene has CDR1 SGHRS and CDR2 YFSETQ. The CDR3 has 16 residues. Trimming at V came to 4 bases and at J to 9 bases, leaving 12 bases not matched to a gene. The CDR3 loop is CASSPGGTSGQGTQYF. The CDR3 coding sequence is TGCGCCAGCAGCCCAGGCGGGACTAGCGGGCAGGGAACGCAGTATTTT.

V is TRBV23-1 and J is TRBJ1-1, with 10 bases lining up with TRBD1. TRBV23-1 is identified as an open reading frame with a role that is uncertain. V was clipped by 3 bases and J by 3 bases; unmatched bases: 1. The CDR3 runs 14 residues. CDR3 sequence (DNA): TGCGCCAGCAGTCAGGACAGGGGGGACACTGAAGCTTTCTTT. Protein: CASSQDRGDTEAFF.

The chain links TRBV5-4 to TRBJ1-1, with a tentative D call TRBD1 (5 bases). Germline-derived CDR1 and CDR2 are SGHNT and YYREEE (reference sequence). Trimming cost V 0 bases and J 1 base, with 16 bases left between them. This CDR3 is 17 amino acids long. CDR3 sequence (DNA): TGTGCCAGCAGCTTGGAGTTCTTTTCAGGGTCGAACACTGAAGCTTTCTTT. It translates to CASSLEFFSGSNTEAFF.

The chain uses TRBV7-2 and TRBJ2-1; 7 nucleotides agree with TRBD1. Trimming removed 5 bases from V and 8 bases from J; junction bases left unmatched: 12. This CDR3 is 15 amino acids long. Germline values: CDR1 SGHTA, CDR2 FQGNSA. The CDR3 protein is CASSLSWDREYEQFF. CDR3 in DNA: TGTGCCAGCAGCCTTAGCTGGGACAGAGAGTATGAGCAGTTCTTC.

This chain connects TRBV6-5 to TRBJ2-1, with 8 bases that match TRBD2. The CDR3 extends over 15 amino acids. The germline CDR1 and CDR2 sequences are MNHEY and SVGAGI. The V segment lost 4 bases and the J segment 8 bases; nucleotides outside the gene matches: 10. The CDR3 bases are TGTGCCAGCAGTTCTAGCGGGTCCCTACATGATGAGCAGTTCTTC. Translated: CASSSSGSLHDEQFF.

This CDR3 reads CASSSRTDGSNQPQHF. CDR3 sequence (DNA): TGTGCCAGCAGTTCAAGGACTGACGGGAGCAATCAGCCCCAGCATTTT. The V and J genes are TRBV6-5 and TRBJ1-5; D gene unclear. Germline CDR1 is MNHEY and CDR2 is SVGAGI. The CDR3 spans 16 residues. Trimming shortened V by 4 bases and J by 1 base, and 14 bases separated the two germline ends.

The gene calls are TRBV6-5 and TRBJ2-1, with TRBD2 matching over 9 bases. The CDR3 has 16 amino acids. The germline V gene encodes CDR1 MNHEY and CDR2 SVGAGI. V shed 4 bases and J 4 bases; nucleotides not matched to a gene: 8. The CDR3 region is CASSSRLAGNYNEQFF. CDR3 bases: TGTGCCAGCAGTTCTCGTCTAGCGGGAAATTACAATGAGCAGTTCTTC.

This clone was seen only a few times. The chain couples TRBV10-2 to TRBJ2-1; 8 bases align to TRBD2. The J segment lost 8 bases and the V segment lost 6 bases, leaving 18 bases of the junction unmatched. The CDR3 runs 17 residues. The V gene's germline CDR1 is WSHSY and CDR2 SAAADI. CDR3 residues: CASRDLRSGSNRDEQFF. CDR3 sequence (DNA): TGCGCCAGCAGGGACCTCCGGAGCGGGAGTAACCGGGATGAGCAGTTCTTC.

The V call is TRBV6-1, the J call TRBJ1-1, with D uncertain. Trimming stripped 5 bases from V and 1 base from J, with 11 bases between. The CDR3 is 14 amino acids. Germline V gene sequence: CDR1 MNHNS, CDR2 SASEGT. DNA of the CDR3: TGTGCCAGCAGTCTCGGGGTCGGGAACACTGAAGCTTTCTTT. Protein: CASSLGVGNTEAFF.

Concerning this clone: Other DNA sequences in the same sample also yield this CDR3. CDR3 protein: CASSVATSGNTGELFF. The DNA of the CDR3 is TGTGCCAGCAGCGTAGCTACGTCCGGGAACACCGGGGAGCTGTTTTTT. This chain links TRBV9 with TRBJ2-2, with unresolved D. The germline V and J ends were trimmed by 0 bases and 1 base, with 10 bases remaining between them. The CDR3 consists of 16 residues. From germline, CDR1 is SGDLS and CDR2 YYNGEE.

The rearrangement links TRBV11-3 to TRBJ1-1; D not certain. The germline CDR1 and CDR2 sequences are SGHNT and YENEEA. The CDR3 is 13 residues long. The V end lost 2 bases, the J end lost 0 bases, and 4 bases lay between the germline ends. CDR3 protein: CASSLTVNTEAFF. CDR3 DNA sequence: TGTGCCAGCAGCTTAACGGTGAACACTGAAGCTTTCTTT.

This chain connects TRBV13 to TRBJ2-1, with 9 bases that match TRBD1. The CDR3 is 16 residues long. Germline-derived CDR1 and CDR2 are PRHDT and FYEKMQ (reference sequence). J gave up 10 bases and V 6 bases, and 16 bases lay outside the gene matches. CDR3 sequence reads: CASRLGTGFAFGEQFF. Written as DNA, the CDR3 is TGTGCCAGCAGATTGGGGACAGGGTTCGCTTTTGGGGAGCAGTTCTTC.

In this sample, this clone turned up a few times. This chain connects TRBV7-3 to TRBJ2-3; 14 bases are a match to TRBD2. Germline V gene sequence: CDR1 SGHTA, CDR2 FQGTGA. This CDR3 is built from 16 residues. Losses at the gene ends were 3 bases for V and 6 bases for J; bases not matched to a gene: 5. DNA of the CDR3: TGTGCCAGCAGCTTGGGGACTAGCGGGAGTGGGGATACGCAGTATTTT. This sequence encodes CASSLGTSGSGDTQYF.

This chain connects TRBV5-1 to TRBJ2-5; 9 bases are a match to TRBD1. Germline CDR1 SGHRS, CDR2 YFSETQ. CDR3 size: 15 residues. V shed 4 bases, J shed 7 bases, and the junction held 11 bases outside the gene matches. The CDR3 coding sequence is TGCGCCAGCAGCCCCGGGACAGGGACTCGACTGACCCAGTACTTC. Translated: CASSPGTGTRLTQYF.

The gene calls are TRBV6-5 and TRBJ2-1; tentatively, D is TRBD2 (6 bases). V lost 0 bases and J 6 bases, leaving 9 bases between the germline ends. This CDR3 spans 14 amino acids. Germline V gives CDR1 MNHEY, CDR2 SVGAGI. The CDR3 region has the DNA TGTGCCAGCAGTTACTCGATTAGCGGCAATGAGCAGTTCTTC. It is translated as CASSYSISGNEQFF.

The J gene is TRBJ2-7, the V gene TRBV28; the D gene is possibly TRBD2 (6 bases). Germline CDR1 is MDHEN and CDR2 is SYDVKM. The CDR3 has 13 residues. V lost 11 bases and J lost 3, with 17 bases in between. The CDR3 nucleotides read TGTGCCTGCCGAGGAGGGACCTTCTACGAGCAGTACTTC. This gives the protein CACRGGTFYEQYF.

Concerning this clone itself: An end of the junction does not agree with germline; a read error may underlie this. This chain uses TRBV6-6 with TRBJ1-1; D ambiguous. Germline CDR1 and CDR2: MNHNY and SVGAGI (reference sequence). This CDR3 has 14 amino acids. Here the CDR3 reads CASSLGLGGTEAFF. CDR3 DNA: TGTGCTAGCAGCCTGGGTCTCGGAGGGACTGAAGCTTTCTTT.

The chain uses TRBV10-3 and TRBJ1-6; perhaps TRBD1 as D (5 bases). V lost 8 bases to trimming and J lost 7 bases, with 15 bases between them. The CDR3 length is 14 residues. The V gene's germline CDR1 is ENHRY and CDR2 SYGVKD. The CDR3 spells CAIGAGGRNSPLHF. CDR3 sequence (DNA): TGTGCCATCGGTGCGGGGGGTCGGAATTCACCCCTCCACTTT.

This sequence joins TRBV19 and TRBJ1-5; 10 nucleotides match TRBD1. CDR1 and CDR2 from the germline V gene are LNHDA and SQIVND (reference sequence). V was pared by 4 bases and J by 5 bases, with 8 bases of the junction left unmatched. The CDR3 covers 16 residues. As DNA, the CDR3 is TGTGCCAGTAGTAGAGAATCCGGGACAGGGGATCAGCCCCAGCATTTT. Its translation is CASSRESGTGDQPQHF.

This rearrangement joins TRBV2 to TRBJ2-2; D might be TRBD2 (6 bases). Germline CDR1 is SNHLY and CDR2 is FYNNEI. Trimming took 5 bases from V and 0 from J, leaving 13 bases between them. The CDR3 loop spans 16 amino acids. As DNA, the CDR3 is TGTGCCAGCAGTACCACGGCGGGGCCGAACACCGGGGAGCTGTTTTTT. Its protein product is CASSTTAGPNTGELFF. The entire variable domain, with the rest obtained from reference TRBV2 and TRBJ2-2, is as follows: EPEVTQTPSHQVTQMGQEVILRCVPISNHLYFYWYRQILGQKVEFLVSFYNNEISEKSEIFDDQFSVERPDGSNFTLKIRSTKLEDSAMYFCASSTTAGPNTGELFFGEGSRLTVL.

The genes are TRBV7-7 and TRBJ2-5; D is perhaps TRBD1 (5 bases). Germline CDR1 reads SSHAT; CDR2 reads FNYEAQ (reference sequence). V dropped 5 bases and J dropped 2 bases, with 9 bases sitting between them. The CDR3 runs 13 residues. The CDR3 here is CASSRDRQETQYF. CDR3 coding DNA: TGTGCCAGCAGCAGAGACAGACAAGAGACCCAGTACTTC.

This clone was found once. The CDR3 nucleotides are TGTGCTAGTGGTTTGAATAGCGGGAGTACGAATGAGCAGTTCTTC. It is translated as CASGLNSGSTNEQFF. The V and J genes are TRBV12-5 and TRBJ2-1; 9 bases are shared with TRBD2. V dropped 2 bases and J dropped 7; count of bases not matched to a gene: 6. The CDR3 consists of 15 residues. Per germline, CDR1 LGHNT and CDR2 FRNRAP.

The chain is built from TRBV15 and TRBJ2-2; 11 bases fit TRBD1. CDR3 length equals 15 residues. The V and J ends lost 4 bases and 3 bases, in that order; junction bases with no gene match: 1. Germline CDR1 and CDR2: LNHNV and YYDKDF (reference sequence). The CDR3 loop reads CATSTGQGDTGELFF. In DNA, the CDR3 is TGTGCCACCAGCACGGGACAGGGGGACACCGGGGAGCTGTTTTTT.

This chain links TRBV28 with TRBJ2-5; the match to TRBD2 covers 7 bases. Germline V CDR1 and CDR2: MDHEN, SYDVKM. V was pared by 5 bases and J by 0 bases, with 12 bases of the junction left unmatched. This CDR3 contains 17 residues. CDR3 amino acids: CASSRLASLMYQETQYF. CDR3 nucleotides: TGTGCCAGCAGTCGACTAGCTAGTCTGATGTACCAAGAGACCCAGTACTTC.

The rearrangement uses TRBV5-1 and TRBJ2-7; D not resolved. Germline V CDR1 and CDR2: SGHRS, YFSETQ. The length of the CDR3 is 13 residues. Trimming stripped 0 bases from V and 3 bases from J, with 7 bases between. The CDR3 region is CASSLEAVYEQYF. The DNA for the CDR3 is TGCGCCAGCAGCTTGGAGGCGGTCTACGAGCAGTACTTC.

This clone turned up a few times. The V call is TRBV4-2, the J call TRBJ1-5; the D is unclear. CDR3 size: 13 residues. The V gene lost 0 bases and the J gene lost 6 bases, with 6 bases spanning the gap. The V gene's germline CDR1 is LGHNA and CDR2 YNFKEQ. In nucleotides, the CDR3 is TGTGCCAGCAGCCAAGATATCCTTCAGCCCCAGCATTTT. Its translation is CASSQDILQPQHF.

This clone showed up many times. The chain uses TRBV4-3 and TRBJ1-2, with 7 bases identical to TRBD1. This CDR3 comprises 15 residues. V shed 0 bases and J 3 bases; nucleotides not matched to a gene: 4. Germline V gene lookup returns CDR1 LGHNA and CDR2 YSLEER. The DNA for the CDR3 is TGCGCCAGCAGCCAAGACGTTACAGGGGACTATGGCTACACCTTC. Translating gives CASSQDVTGDYGYTF.

The chain carries TRBV27 and TRBJ2-7, with D possibly being TRBD1 (7 bases). CDR3 length equals 15 residues. Per the germline V gene, CDR1 is MNHEY and CDR2 is SMNVEV (reference sequence). The V end lost 4 bases, the J end lost 4 bases, and 17 bases lay between the germline ends. CDR3 in DNA: TGTGCCAGCAGTTGGTTGGCAGGGGGGTTGTACGAGCAGTACTTC. Encoded protein: CASSWLAGGLYEQYF.

In regard to this clone: The germline gene is not matched at one end of the junction; a read error may be the cause. The chain links TRBV6-6 to TRBJ2-7; TRBD2 agrees at 11 bases. Germline CDR1 MNHNY, CDR2 SVGAGI (reference sequence). CDR3 length: 15 amino acids. CDR3 coding DNA: TGTGCCGGCAGGGTAGCGGGAGGGCAAAATTACGAGCAGTACTTC. This codes for CAGRVAGGQNYEQYF.

The chain is built from TRBV9 and TRBJ1-1; D gene ambiguous. The CDR3 runs to 13 residues. Trimming left V 4 bases short and J 5 bases short, with 12 bases between. CDR1 is SGDLS, CDR2 YYNGEE, per germline. DNA for the CDR3: TGTGCCAGCAGCTGGAGAGCGGAGACTGAAGCTTTCTTT. This codes for CASSWRAETEAFF. Based on the CDR3 plus reference TRBV9 and TRBJ1-1, the full variable domain is DSGVTQTPKHLITATGQRVTLRCSPRSGDLSVYWYQQSLDQGLQFLIQYYNGEERAKGNILERFSAQQFPDLHSELNLSSLELGDSALYFCASSWRAETEAFFGQGTRLTVV.